This T cell receptor (beta chain) was sequenced during a study of T cells expressing NK-cell markers. Study-level information: From sorted CD3+CD56+NKG2C+, CD3+CD56+NKG2C- and CD3+CD56-NKG2C+ T cells came the TCR beta repertoires.

CDR1 and CDR2 from the germline V gene are MNHNY and SVGAGI (reference sequence). CDR3 size: 15 residues. cDNA encoding TCR beta was synthesized via 5'RACE template switching incorporating UMIs. TCRdb reprocessed the 5' RACE reads, keeping one entry per CDR3 protein, no DNA. The table lists 350,000 to 400,000 distinct CDR3 sequences. V usage is TRBV6-6 and J usage is TRBJ2-2; TCRdb designates TRBD1, a call that cannot be tested without DNA. Sample: blood T cells: a sorted CD56 or NKG2C T cell subset, CD4+ or CD8+ T cells, or bulk PBMC T cells (not recorded which). The sequence was collected from a woman aged 45 to 65 in good health. CDR3 loop: CASARGQVGAGELFF.